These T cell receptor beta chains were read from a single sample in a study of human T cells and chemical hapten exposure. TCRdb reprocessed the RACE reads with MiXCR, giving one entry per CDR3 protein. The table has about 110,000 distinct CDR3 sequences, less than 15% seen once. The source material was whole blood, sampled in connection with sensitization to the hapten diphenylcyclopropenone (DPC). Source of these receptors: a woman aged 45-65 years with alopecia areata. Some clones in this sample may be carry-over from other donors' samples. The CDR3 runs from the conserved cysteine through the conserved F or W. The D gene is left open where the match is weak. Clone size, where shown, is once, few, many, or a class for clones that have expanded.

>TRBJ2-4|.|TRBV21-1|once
CAESRDRKNIQYF
TGTGCCGAGAGCAGGGACAGGAAAAACATTCAGTACTTC
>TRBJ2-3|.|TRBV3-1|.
CASSPEASTPGRYTDTQYF
TGTGCCAGCAGCCCAGAGGCCTCCACCCCGGGGAGATACACAGATACGCAGTATTTT
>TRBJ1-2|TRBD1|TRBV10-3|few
CATAGTGYGYTF
TGTGCCACCGCCGGGACAGGCTATGGCTACACCTTC
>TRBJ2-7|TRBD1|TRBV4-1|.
CASSQGQGYSYEQYF
TGCGCCAGCAGCCAAGGACAGGGGTACTCCTACGAGCAGTACTTC
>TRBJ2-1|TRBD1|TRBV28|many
CASSLTGGLSEQFF
TGTGCCAGCAGCCTCACAGGGGGCTTATCTGAGCAGTTCTTC
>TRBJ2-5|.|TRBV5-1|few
CASIQGETQYF
TGCGCCAGCATCCAGGGAGAGACCCAGTACTTC
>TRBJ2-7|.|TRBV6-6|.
CASSYRDSSYEQYF
TGTGCCAGCAGTTACCGGGACTCTTCCTACGAGCAGTACTTC
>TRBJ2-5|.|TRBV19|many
CASSTFGTAKETQYF
TGTGCCAGTAGTACGTTCGGGACTGCCAAAGAGACCCAGTACTTC
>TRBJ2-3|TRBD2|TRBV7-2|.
CASSPWDYTDTQYF
TGTGCCAGCAGCCCATGGGACTACACAGATACGCAGTATTTT
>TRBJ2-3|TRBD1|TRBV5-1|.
CASSSPGTGGTDTQYF
TGCGCCAGCAGCTCCCCCGGGACAGGGGGCACAGATACGCAGTATTTT
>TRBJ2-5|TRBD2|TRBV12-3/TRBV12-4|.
CASTPGLAETQYF
TGTGCCAGCACACCAGGACTAGCGGAGACCCAGTACTTC
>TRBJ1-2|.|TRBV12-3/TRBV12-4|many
CASGAAQGRGYTF
TGTGCCTCTGGGGCCGCACAGGGCCGTGGCTACACCTTC
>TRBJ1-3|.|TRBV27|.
CASRKGGSGNTIYF
TGTGCCAGCAGGAAAGGGGGGTCTGGAAACACCATATATTTT
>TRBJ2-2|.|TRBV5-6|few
CASSRGQVGSTGELFF
TGTGCCAGCAGCCGGGGCCAAGTCGGTTCGACCGGGGAGCTGTTTTTT
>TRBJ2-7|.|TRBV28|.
CASSLARVIEQYF
TGTGCCAGCAGTTTAGCCAGGGTAATCGAGCAGTACTTC
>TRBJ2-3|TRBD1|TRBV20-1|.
CSAPPGTGGTDTQYF
TGCAGTGCACCGCCCGGGACAGGGGGTACAGATACGCAGTATTTT
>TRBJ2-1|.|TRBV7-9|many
CASSLAEASLNQFF
TGTGCCAGCAGCTTAGCGGAGGCTAGTTTGAACCAGTTCTTC
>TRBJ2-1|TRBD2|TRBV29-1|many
CSMTTSGRAMNEQFF
TGCAGCATGACGACTAGCGGGAGGGCCATGAATGAGCAGTTCTTC
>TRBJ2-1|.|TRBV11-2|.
CASNQQLGEQFF
TGTGCCAGCAATCAACAGTTGGGTGAGCAGTTCTTC
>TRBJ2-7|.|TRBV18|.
CASSPPTQSTWRSASYEQYF
TGTGCCAGCTCACCACCAACACAGTCAACCTGGCGGTCGGCGTCCTACGAGCAGTACTTC
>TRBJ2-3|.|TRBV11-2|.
CASTLRGQNTDTQYF
TGTGCCAGCACCCTAAGAGGACAGAACACAGATACGCAGTATTTT
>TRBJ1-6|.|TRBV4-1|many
CASSQDWGSPLHF
TGCGCCAGCAGCCAAGATTGGGGTTCACCCCTCCACTTT
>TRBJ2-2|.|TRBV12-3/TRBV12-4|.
CASRPGQISELFF
TGTGCCAGCAGACCCGGACAGATTTCGGAGCTGTTTTTT
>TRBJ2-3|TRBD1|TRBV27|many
CASRASDRARDTQYF
TGTGCCAGCAGGGCATCGGACAGGGCCAGAGATACGCAGTATTTT
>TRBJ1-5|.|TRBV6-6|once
CASSYVDSNQPQHF
TGTGCCAGCAGTTACGTGGACAGCAATCAGCCCCAGCATTTT
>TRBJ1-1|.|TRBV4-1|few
CASSRTRDIVLMNTEAFF
TGCGCCAGCAGCCGGACCCGGGACATAGTTTTGATGAACACTGAAGCTTTCTTT
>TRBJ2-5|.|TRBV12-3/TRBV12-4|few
CASSLAPYTQETQYF
TGTGCCAGCAGTTTAGCGCCCTACACACAAGAGACCCAGTACTTC
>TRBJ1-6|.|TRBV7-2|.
CASSPISSYNSPLHF
TGTGCCAGCAGCCCAATTAGCTCCTATAATTCACCCCTCCACTTT
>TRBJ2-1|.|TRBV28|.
CASSLVGRGTEQFF
TGTGCCAGCAGTTTAGTGGGCAGGGGAACCGAGCAGTTCTTC
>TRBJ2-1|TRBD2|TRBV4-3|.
CASSQDSGGWDEQFF
TGCGCCAGCAGCCAAGATTCCGGGGGGTGGGATGAGCAGTTCTTC
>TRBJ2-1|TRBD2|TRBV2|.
CASSVVSGRGEQFF
TGTGCCAGCAGTGTAGTGAGCGGGAGAGGTGAGCAGTTCTTC
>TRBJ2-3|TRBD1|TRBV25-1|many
CASSIRGPLSTDTQYF
TGTGCCAGCAGCATCAGGGGGCCCCTTTCCACAGATACGCAGTATTTT
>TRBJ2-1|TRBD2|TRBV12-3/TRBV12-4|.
CASSRPPTSGEAQFF
TGTGCCAGCAGTCGTCCCCCGACTAGCGGGGAGGCGCAGTTCTTC
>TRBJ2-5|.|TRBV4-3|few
CASSLSAGAKETQYF
TGCGCCAGCAGCCTCTCGGCAGGGGCTAAAGAGACCCAGTACTTC
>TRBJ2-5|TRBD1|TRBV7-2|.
CASSWTGLGETQYF
TGTGCCAGCAGCTGGACAGGGCTGGGAGAGACCCAGTACTTC
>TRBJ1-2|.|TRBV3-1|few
CASSQYHGYTF
TGTGCCAGCAGCCAATACCATGGCTACACCTTC
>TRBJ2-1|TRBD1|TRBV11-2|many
CASSLGQYNEQFF
TGTGCCAGCAGCTTGGGACAGTACAATGAGCAGTTCTTC
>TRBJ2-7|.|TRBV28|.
CASRTHYEQYF
TGTGCCAGCAGAACACACTACGAGCAGTACTTC
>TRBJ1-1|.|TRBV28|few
CASSLGSEAFF
TGTGCCAGCAGTTTAGGTTCTGAAGCTTTCTTT
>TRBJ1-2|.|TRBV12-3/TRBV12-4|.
CASSLAENYGYTF
TGTGCCAGCAGTTTAGCCGAGAACTATGGCTACACCTTC
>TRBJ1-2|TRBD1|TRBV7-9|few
CASSSSGTELLNYGYTF
TGTGCCAGCAGTTCCTCCGGGACAGAGCTACTTAACTATGGCTACACCTTC
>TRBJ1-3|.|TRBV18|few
CASSPGARGFGNTIYF
TGTGCCAGCTCCCCGGGAGCGAGGGGATTTGGAAACACCATATATTTT
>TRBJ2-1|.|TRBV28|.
CASSLRSFRNGQNEQFF
TGTGCCAGCAGTTTAAGGTCTTTCAGGAACGGACAGAATGAGCAGTTCTTC
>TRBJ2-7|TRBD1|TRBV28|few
CASSLRLDRVSYEQYF
TGTGCCAGCAGTTTAAGGTTGGACAGGGTCTCCTACGAGCAGTACTTC
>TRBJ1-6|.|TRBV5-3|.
CAKRYYWVEQVDSPLHF
TGTGCCAAGAGGTATTACTGGGTGGAACAGGTGGATTCACCCCTCCACTTT
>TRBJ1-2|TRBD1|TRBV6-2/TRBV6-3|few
CASRTHRGPNYGYTF
TGTGCCAGCAGGACACACAGGGGGCCCAACTATGGCTACACCTTC
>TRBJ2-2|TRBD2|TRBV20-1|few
CSARDGGGNTGELFF
TGCAGTGCTAGAGATGGCGGGGGGAACACCGGGGAGCTGTTTTTT
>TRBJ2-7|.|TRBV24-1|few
CATSDLGEEQYF
TGTGCCACCAGTGATTTGGGGGAAGAGCAGTACTTC
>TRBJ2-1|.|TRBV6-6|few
CASTVRKGGSSYNEQFF
TGTGCCAGCACCGTAAGGAAGGGGGGAAGCTCCTACAATGAGCAGTTCTTC
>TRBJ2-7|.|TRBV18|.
CASSPNALAGGNEQYF
TGTGCCAGCTCACCGAATGCCCTGGCAGGCGGCAACGAGCAGTACTTC
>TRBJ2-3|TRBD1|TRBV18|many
CASSPRQGASTDTQYF
TGTGCCAGCTCACCAAGACAGGGGGCTAGCACAGATACGCAGTATTTT
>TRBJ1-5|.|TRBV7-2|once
CASSLGFSNQPQHF
TGTGCCAGCAGCTTAGGTTTTAGCAATCAGCCCCAGCATTTT
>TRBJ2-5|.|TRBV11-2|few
CASSPARGLLQETQYF
TGTGCCAGCAGCCCGGCCCGGGGCCTACTCCAAGAGACCCAGTACTTC
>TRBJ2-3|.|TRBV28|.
CAVTGSADTQYF
TGTGCCGTAACAGGGTCGGCAGATACGCAGTATTTT
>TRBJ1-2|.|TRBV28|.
CASSNGIAGYGHTF
TGTGCCAGCTCTAATGGGATTGCGGGCTATGGCCACACCTTC
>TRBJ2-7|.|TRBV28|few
CASRQGAYEQYF
TGTGCCAGCAGACAAGGGGCCTACGAGCAGTACTTC
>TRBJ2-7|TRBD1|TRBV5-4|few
CASSSSGGRYEQYF
TGTGCCAGCAGCTCTTCAGGGGGCAGGTACGAGCAGTACTTC
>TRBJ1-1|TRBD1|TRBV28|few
CASSDADRAPAEAFF
TGTGCCAGCAGTGACGCGGACAGGGCACCCGCTGAAGCTTTCTTT
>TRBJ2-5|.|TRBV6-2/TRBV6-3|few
CASRLGRTQYF
TGTGCCAGTCGGCTTGGACGGACCCAGTACTTC
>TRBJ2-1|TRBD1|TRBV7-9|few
CASSPTDRGPSNNEQFF
TGTGCCAGCAGCCCCACCGACAGGGGGCCTTCGAACAATGAGCAGTTCTTC